The clone carrying this T cell receptor (beta chain) is a singleton in its sample. At the DNA level, this CDR3 is encoded by other sequences in the same sample as well. These data belong to a study of shared clonotypes between healthy human individuals. Germline assignment: CDR1 GTSNPN and CDR2 SVGIG (reference sequence). This CDR3 has 12 amino acids. Trimming cost V 1 base and J 3 bases, with 7 bases left between them. Using immunoSEQ multiplex PCR, the repertoire was profiled, and TCRdb retains in-frame clones only, with some absent. The sample has around 2,000,000 clones, less than 95% seen once. Naive CD8 cells lacked CD45RO, underwent positive selection for CCR7 and left out terminally differentiated effector memory CD45RA+ cells.

Material for sequencing was naive CD8+ T cells sorted from blood. The sequence came from a man aged 18 to 30 in good health. The rearrangement links TRBV30 to TRBJ2-7; D is perhaps TRBD1 (6 bases). The CDR3 reads CAWSGGLYEQYF. In nucleotides, the CDR3 is TGTGCCTGGAGTGGGGGGCTCTACGAGCAGTACTTC.